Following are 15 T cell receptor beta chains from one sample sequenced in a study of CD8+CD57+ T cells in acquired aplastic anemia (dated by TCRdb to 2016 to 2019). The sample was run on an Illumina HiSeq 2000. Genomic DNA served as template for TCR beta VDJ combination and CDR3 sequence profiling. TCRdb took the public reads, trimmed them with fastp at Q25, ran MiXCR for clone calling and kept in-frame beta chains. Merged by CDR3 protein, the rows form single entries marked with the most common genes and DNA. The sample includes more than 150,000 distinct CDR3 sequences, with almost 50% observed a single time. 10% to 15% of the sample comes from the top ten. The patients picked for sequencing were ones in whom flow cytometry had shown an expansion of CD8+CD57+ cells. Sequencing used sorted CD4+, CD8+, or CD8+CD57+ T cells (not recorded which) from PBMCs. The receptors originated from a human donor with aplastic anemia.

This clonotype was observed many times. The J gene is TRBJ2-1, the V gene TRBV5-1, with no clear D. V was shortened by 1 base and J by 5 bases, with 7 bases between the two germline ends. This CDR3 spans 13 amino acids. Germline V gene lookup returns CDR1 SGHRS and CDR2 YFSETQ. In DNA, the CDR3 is TGCGCCAGCAGCTTGAGCATCGACAATGAGCAGTTCTTC. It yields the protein CASSLSIDNEQFF.

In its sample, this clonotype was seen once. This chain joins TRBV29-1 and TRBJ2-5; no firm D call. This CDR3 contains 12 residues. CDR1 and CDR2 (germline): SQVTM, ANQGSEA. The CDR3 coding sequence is TGCGCGTTAATCGGCGTGCAAGAGACCCAGTACTTC. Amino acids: CALIGVQETQYF.

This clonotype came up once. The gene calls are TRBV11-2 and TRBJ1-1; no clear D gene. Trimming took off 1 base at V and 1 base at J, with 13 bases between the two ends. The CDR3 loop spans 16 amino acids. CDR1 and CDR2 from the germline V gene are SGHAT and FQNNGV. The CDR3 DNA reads TGTGCCAGCAGCTTAGTCCAGGCTGAAGGGAACACTGAAGCTTTCTTT. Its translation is CASSLVQAEGNTEAFF.

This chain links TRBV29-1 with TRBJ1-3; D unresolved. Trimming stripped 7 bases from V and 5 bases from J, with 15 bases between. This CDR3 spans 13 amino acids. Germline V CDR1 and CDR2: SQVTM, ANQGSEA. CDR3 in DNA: TGCAGCGCCCTACTGAGTACGAGAAACACCATATATTTT. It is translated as CSALLSTRNTIYF. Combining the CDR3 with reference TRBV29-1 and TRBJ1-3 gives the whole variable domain SAVISQKPSRDICQRGTSLTIQCQVDSQVTMMFWYRQQPGQSLTLIATANQGSEATYESGFVIDKFPISRPNLTFSTLTVSNMSPEDSSIYLCSALLSTRNTIYFGEGSWLTVV.

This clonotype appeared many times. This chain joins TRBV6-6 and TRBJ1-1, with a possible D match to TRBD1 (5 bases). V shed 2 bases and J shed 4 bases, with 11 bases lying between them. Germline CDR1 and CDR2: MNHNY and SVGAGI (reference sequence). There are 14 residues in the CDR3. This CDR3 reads CASSYAGQGTEAFF. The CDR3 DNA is TGTGCCAGCAGTTACGCGGGGCAGGGCACTGAAGCTTTCTTT.

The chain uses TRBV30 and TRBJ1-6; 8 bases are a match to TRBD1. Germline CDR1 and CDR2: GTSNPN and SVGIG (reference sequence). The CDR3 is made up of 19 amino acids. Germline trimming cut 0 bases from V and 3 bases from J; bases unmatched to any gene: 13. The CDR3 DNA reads TGTGCCTGGAGTGTCAACCTTCTGACAGGGGCGGACTATAATTCACCCCTCCACTTT. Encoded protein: CAWSVNLLTGADYNSPLHF.

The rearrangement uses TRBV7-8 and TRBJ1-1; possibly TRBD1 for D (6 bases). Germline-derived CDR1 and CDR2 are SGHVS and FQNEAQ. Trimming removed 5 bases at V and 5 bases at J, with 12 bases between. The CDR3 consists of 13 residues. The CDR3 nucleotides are TGTGCCAGCAGCCTGGCCAGGGGAACTGAAGCTTTCTTT. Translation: CASSLARGTEAFF.

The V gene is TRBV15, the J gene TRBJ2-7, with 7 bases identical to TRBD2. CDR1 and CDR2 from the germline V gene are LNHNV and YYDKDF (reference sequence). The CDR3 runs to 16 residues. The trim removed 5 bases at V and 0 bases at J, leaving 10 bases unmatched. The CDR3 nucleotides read TGTGCCACCAGCCCCCCGGCGCGGGAGAGCTCCTACGAGCAGTACTTC. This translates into CATSPPARESSYEQYF.

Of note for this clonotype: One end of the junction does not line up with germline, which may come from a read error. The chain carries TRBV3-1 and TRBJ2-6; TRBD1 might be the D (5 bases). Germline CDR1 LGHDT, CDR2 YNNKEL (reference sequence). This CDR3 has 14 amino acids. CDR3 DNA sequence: TGTGCCAGCGGCCGGGCCTCTGGGGCCAGCGTCCTGACTTTC. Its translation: CASGRASGASVLTF.

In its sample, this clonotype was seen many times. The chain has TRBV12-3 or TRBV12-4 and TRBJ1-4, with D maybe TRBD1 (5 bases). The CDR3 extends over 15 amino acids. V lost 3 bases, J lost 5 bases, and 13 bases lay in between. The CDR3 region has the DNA TGTGCCAGCAGTTTGTGGACACCGGGAAATGAAAAACTGTTTTTT. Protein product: CASSLWTPGNEKLFF.

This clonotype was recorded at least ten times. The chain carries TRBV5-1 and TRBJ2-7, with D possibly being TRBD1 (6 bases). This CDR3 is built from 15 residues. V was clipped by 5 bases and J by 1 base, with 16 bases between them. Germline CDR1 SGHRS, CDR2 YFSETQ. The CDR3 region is CASSKLQGSSYEQYF. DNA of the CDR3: TGCGCCAGCAGTAAGTTACAGGGCTCTTCCTACGAGCAGTACTTC.

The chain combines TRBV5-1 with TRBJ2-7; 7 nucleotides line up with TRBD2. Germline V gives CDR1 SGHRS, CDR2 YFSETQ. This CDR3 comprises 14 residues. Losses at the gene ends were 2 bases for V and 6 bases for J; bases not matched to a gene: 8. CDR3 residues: CASSFGGSWGEQYF. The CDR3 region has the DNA TGCGCCAGCAGCTTTGGCGGGAGCTGGGGCGAGCAGTACTTC.

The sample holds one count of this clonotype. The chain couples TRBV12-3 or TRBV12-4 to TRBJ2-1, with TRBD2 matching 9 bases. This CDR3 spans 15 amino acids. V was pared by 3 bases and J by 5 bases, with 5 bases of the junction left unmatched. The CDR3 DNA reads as TGTGCCAGCAGTTTGACTAGCGGCTCTAACAATGAGCAGTTCTTC. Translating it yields CASSLTSGSNNEQFF.

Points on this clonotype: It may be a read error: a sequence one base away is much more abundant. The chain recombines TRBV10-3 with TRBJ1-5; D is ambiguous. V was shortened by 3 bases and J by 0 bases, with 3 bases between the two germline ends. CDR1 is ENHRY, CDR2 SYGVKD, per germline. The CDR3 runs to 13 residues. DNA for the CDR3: TGTGCCATCAGTGACTATAGCAATCAGCCCCAGCATTTT. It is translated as CAISDYSNQPQHF.

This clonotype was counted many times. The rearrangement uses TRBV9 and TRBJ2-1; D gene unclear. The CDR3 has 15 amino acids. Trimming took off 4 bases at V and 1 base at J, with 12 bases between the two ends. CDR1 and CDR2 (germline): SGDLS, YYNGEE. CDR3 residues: CASSLELQSYNEQFF. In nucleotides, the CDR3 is TGTGCCAGCAGCCTGGAACTACAATCCTACAATGAGCAGTTCTTC.